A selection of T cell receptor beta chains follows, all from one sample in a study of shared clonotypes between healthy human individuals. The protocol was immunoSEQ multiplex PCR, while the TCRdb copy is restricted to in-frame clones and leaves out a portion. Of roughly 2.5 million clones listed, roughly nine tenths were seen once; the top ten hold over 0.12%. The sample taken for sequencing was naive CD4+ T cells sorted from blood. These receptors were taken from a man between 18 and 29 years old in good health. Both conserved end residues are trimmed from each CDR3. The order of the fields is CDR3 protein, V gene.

ASSLNVFAGSENEQF TRBV7-2
ASSSGAPPYNEQF TRBV6-5
ASSSDFNTGELF TRBV5-1
AISRTSGGTGELF TRBV10-3
ASSAGTGPEKLF TRBV25-1
AWSVAGYSNQPQH TRBV30
SVSKSAGGNQPQH TRBV29-1
ASATGVNQPQH TRBV5-1
ASSVSGVDEKLF TRBV9
ASSLGDSLDTEAF TRBV5-5
ASSLGQIYGYT TRBV28
ASSPGQSVLYGYT TRBV5-1
ASSVDPVIGVMRTNSPLH TRBV9